These 16 T cell receptor beta chains originate from one sample sequenced in a study of blood T cell repertoires in COVID-19 (dated by TCRdb to the early 2020s). The library was produced with the immunoSEQ multiplex PCR assay. The source is immuneACCESS, and TCRdb retained only in-frame sequences with V and J called. Part of the clones is not carried over; for the studies checked, unresolved V genes explain less than half of this, and the remainder is unexplained. The sample includes 95,000 or so clones, with around 87% observed a single time. The ten largest make up roughly a sixth of the sample. The sequenced material came from peripheral blood. These receptors were obtained from a human donor in a cohort sampled during active COVID-19.

The chain employs TRBV4-2 and TRBJ1-4; the D is unclear. Deletions cut 0 bases from V and 4 bases from J, with 9 bases between. CDR3 size: 15 residues. CDR1 and CDR2 from the germline V gene are LGHNA and YNFKEQ. The CDR3 DNA follows: TGTGCCAGCAGCCAAGAGGCAACGGGTAATGAAAAACTGTTTTTT. Protein sequence: CASSQEATGNEKLFF.

The rearrangement joins TRBV4-1 to TRBJ1-4, with a possible D match to TRBD1 (5 bases). The CDR3 sequence is 13 residues long. V dropped 0 bases and J dropped 6 bases, with 5 bases sitting between them. Germline CDR1 and CDR2: MGHRA and YSYEKL. The chain's CDR3 is CASSQDRDEKLFF. In nucleotides, the CDR3 is TGCGCCAGCAGCCAAGACAGGGATGAAAAACTGTTTTTT.

The J gene is TRBJ1-1, the V gene TRBV7-2, with D possibly TRBD1 on 5 matching bases. This CDR3 is built from 14 residues. Germline-derived CDR1 and CDR2 are SGHTA and FQGNSA. Trimming took off 8 bases at V and 0 bases at J, with 13 bases between the two ends. This CDR3 reads CASPVGGLNTEAFF. In nucleotides, the CDR3 is TGTGCCAGCCCCGTCGGGGGATTGAACACTGAAGCTTTCTTT.

The V call is TRBV19, the J call TRBJ2-4, with D unresolved. V lost 6 bases and J 0 bases, leaving 6 bases between the germline ends. In germline, CDR1 is LNHDA, CDR2 SQIVND (reference sequence). This CDR3 contains 13 residues. The CDR3 loop is CASRSGAKNIQYF. Here the CDR3 DNA reads TGTGCCAGTAGATCAGGAGCCAAAAACATTCAGTACTTC.

V is TRBV19 and J is TRBJ2-1; 8 positions match TRBD1. The germline V gene encodes CDR1 LNHDA and CDR2 SQIVND (reference sequence). The CDR3 runs to 15 residues. V dropped 9 bases and J dropped 1; count of bases not matched to a gene: 8. This CDR3 is CASKNRGDSYNEQFF. Here the CDR3 DNA reads TGTGCCAGCAAAAACAGGGGGGATTCCTACAATGAGCAGTTCTTC.

This rearrangement joins TRBV7-2 to TRBJ1-4, with TRBD1 as a possible D gene (5 bases). The V and J ends lost 5 bases and 3 bases respectively, with 10 bases between them. Per germline, CDR1 SGHTA and CDR2 FQGNSA. The CDR3 contains 14 residues. The CDR3 protein is CASSLRQPNEKLFF. In nucleotides, the CDR3 is TGTGCCAGCAGCCTTCGACAGCCTAATGAAAAACTGTTTTTT.

The chain links TRBV19 to TRBJ1-1, with D perhaps matching TRBD1 (5 bases). The germline V gene has CDR1 LNHDA and CDR2 SQIVND (reference sequence). Between the trimmed V and J ends, which lost 7 bases and 3 bases, there was a span of 18 bases. CDR3 length equals 15 residues. The CDR3 region has the DNA TGTGCCAGTACTTTCCTTCCGGACACCGACACTGAAGCTTTCTTT. Translation gives CASTFLPDTDTEAFF.

V is TRBV28 and J is TRBJ1-1, with D maybe TRBD1 (6 bases). Germline assignment: CDR1 MDHEN and CDR2 SYDVKM. This CDR3 is 14 amino acids long. Trimming took 8 bases from V and 4 from J, leaving 17 bases between them. CDR3 in DNA: TGTGCCAGCGAATCAATTGTAGGGGGCACTGAAGCTTTCTTT. Encoded protein: CASESIVGGTEAFF.

The chain is built from TRBV5-4 and TRBJ1-4; the D is unclear. V was cut by 2 bases and J by 4 bases, with 18 bases left in between. This CDR3 is built from 17 residues. CDR1 and CDR2 (germline): SGHNT, YYREEE (reference sequence). CDR3 sequence: CASSLGGPAGRNEKLFF. For the CDR3, the DNA is TGTGCCAGCAGCTTAGGAGGGCCCGCCGGACGTAATGAAAAACTGTTTTTT.

The V call is TRBV28, the J call TRBJ2-1, with TRBD2 matching 8 bases. The CDR3 spans 15 residues. Trimming removed 1 base from V and 6 bases from J; junction bases left unmatched: 5. Germline lookup yields CDR1 MDHEN and CDR2 SYDVKM. In DNA, the CDR3 is TGTGCCAGCAGTTTATCCGGGACTAGTGCCAATGAGCAGTTCTTC. Translated, it gives CASSLSGTSANEQFF.

V and J are TRBV9 and TRBJ2-7, with 7 bases identical to TRBD1. CDR3 size: 15 residues. The germline CDR1 and CDR2 sequences are SGDLS and YYNGEE. V lost 3 bases to trimming and J lost 6 bases; unmatched junction nucleotides: 12. The CDR3 protein is CASSAGGTVDSEQYF. The CDR3 nucleotides are TGTGCCAGCAGCGCAGGTGGGACAGTTGACAGCGAGCAGTACTTC.

The chain combines TRBV7-9 with TRBJ1-6; TRBD1 is a possible D gene (6 bases). Trimming left V 1 base short and J 3 bases short, with 10 bases between. Germline values: CDR1 SEHNR, CDR2 FQNEAQ (reference sequence). The CDR3 has 16 amino acids. The CDR3 loop is CASSLDRGHYNSPLHF. CDR3 nucleotide sequence: TGTGCCAGCAGCTTAGATAGGGGACACTATAATTCACCCCTCCACTTT.

The chain joins TRBV2 to TRBJ1-6, with TRBD1 as a possible D gene (6 bases). V gave up 3 bases and J gave up 7 bases, with 13 bases separating them. The CDR3 has 15 amino acids. Germline V gene data show CDR1 as SNHLY and CDR2 as FYNNEI. The DNA of the CDR3 is TGTGCCAGCAGTGAGACAGGTACTAAGAATTCACCCCTCCACTTT. Its translation is CASSETGTKNSPLHF.

V is TRBV6-6 and J is TRBJ1-3; tentative D call: TRBD1 (5 bases). CDR1 and CDR2 from the germline V gene are MNHNY and SVGAGI (reference sequence). Deletions cut 2 bases from V and 3 bases from J, with 11 bases between. There are 15 residues in the CDR3. DNA for the CDR3: TGTGCCAGCAGTTACGGGAGGGGCGGTGGAAACACCATATATTTT. Protein product: CASSYGRGGGNTIYF.

The chain recombines TRBV28 with TRBJ2-3; a possible D gene is TRBD2 (6 bases). CDR3 length: 16 residues. The V and J ends lost 3 bases and 4 bases respectively, with 17 bases between them. The germline V gene encodes CDR1 MDHEN and CDR2 SYDVKM. The CDR3 DNA sequence: TGTGCCAGCAGTTTTGCGGGACGAGGAAGCTCAGATACGCAGTATTTT. Translated, it gives CASSFAGRGSSDTQYF.

The chain uses TRBV29-1 and TRBJ1-2; 8 bases are shared with TRBD1. CDR1 is SQVTM and CDR2 is ANQGSEA in the germline V gene. The CDR3 is made up of 12 amino acids. The V segment lost 6 bases and the J segment 4 bases; nucleotides outside the gene matches: 4. CDR3 sequence (DNA): TGCAGCGTATACAGGGGGGTCTATGGCTACACCTTC. The encoded protein is CSVYRGVYGYTF.